The 15 T cell receptor beta chains reported below all come from one sample, sequenced in a study of T cell repertoires in cytomegalovirus infection (dated by TCRdb to about 2019). The listed sequencing device is Illumina HiSeq 1500. TCRdb passed the public sequencing reads through fastp at Q25 and MiXCR, retaining productive beta sequences. Rows are combined by CDR3 protein, so each entry shows the most common genes and DNA. For this sample the table gives 200,000 to 300,000 distinct CDR3 sequences, of which approximately 8.3% were detected only once. The top ten hold about 14% of the sample. The sequencing sample was made of PBMCs. The receptors here all came from a human donor in good health (CMV status not recorded). Some clones in this sample may be carry-over from other donors' samples.

This clonotype was observed many times. This chain uses TRBV7-2 with TRBJ1-5; possibly TRBD1 for D (5 bases). This CDR3 contains 17 residues. Germline V gene sequence: CDR1 SGHTA, CDR2 FQGNSA. The V end was cut by 3 bases, the J end by 0 bases, with 15 bases between. The CDR3 bases are TGTGCCAGCAGCTTCGGGACGCTCCTTCATAGCAATCAGCCCCAGCATTTT. It yields the protein CASSFGTLLHSNQPQHF.

This clonotype was counted at least ten times. The rearrangement joins TRBV7-6 to TRBJ1-5; a possible D gene is TRBD1 (6 bases). CDR1 and CDR2 (germline): SGHVS, FNYEAQ. V was shortened by 6 bases and J by 3 bases, with 18 bases between the two germline ends. This CDR3 contains 16 residues. CDR3 sequence (DNA): TGTGCCAGCAGTCCATTGGGGGCCAGTAACAATCAGCCCCAGCATTTT. Protein sequence: CASSPLGASNNQPQHF.

This clonotype was found many times. The chain has TRBV7-2 and TRBJ2-2; a possible D gene is TRBD1 (6 bases). The V and J ends lost 1 base and 6 bases respectively, with 12 bases between them. This CDR3 has 15 residues. Germline V lookup: CDR1 SGHTA, CDR2 FQGNSA. CDR3 amino acids: CASSLEAGVAGELFF. CDR3 nucleotides: TGTGCCAGCAGCTTAGAGGCAGGGGTAGCCGGGGAGCTGTTTTTT. Full variable domain (remainder filled in from reference TRBV7-2 and TRBJ2-2): GAGVSQSPSNKVTEKGKDVELRCDPISGHTALYWYRQSLGQGLEFLIYFQGNSAPDKSGLPSDRFSAERTGGSVSTLTIQRTQQEDSAVYLCASSLEAGVAGELFFGEGSRLTVL.

This clonotype was observed at least ten times. The chain recombines TRBV7-2 with TRBJ2-7; 9 nucleotides line up with TRBD1. Germline V gene data show CDR1 as SGHTA and CDR2 as FQGNSA. CDR3 length equals 16 residues. Unmatched junction bases numbered 10, after V lost 4 bases and J lost 3 bases. The DNA for the CDR3 is TGTGCCAGCAGCTCCGGGACAGGGCCCCCCGTCTACGAGCAGTACTTC. It is translated as CASSSGTGPPVYEQYF.

A word on this clonotype: One end of the junction fails to match germline, which may point to a read error. The rearrangement joins TRBV14 to TRBJ2-7, with 7 bases that match TRBD1. The germline CDR1 and CDR2 sequences are SGHDN and FVKESK. The CDR3 is 15 amino acids. CDR3 DNA sequence: TGTGCCAGCAGCCGTTACAGGGGTCCTTCCTACGGGCAGTACTTC. Protein product: CASSRYRGPSYGQYF.

This clonotype was counted between two and nine times. J is TRBJ2-7 and V is TRBV6-5; D may correspond to TRBD1 or TRBD2 (5 bases each). V lost 6 bases, J lost 3 bases, and 15 bases lay in between. The CDR3 is made up of 14 amino acids. Germline assignment: CDR1 MNHEY and CDR2 SVGAGI. The CDR3 region is CASSQGPTIYEQYF. CDR3 DNA: TGTGCCAGCAGCCAGGGACCGACAATCTACGAGCAGTACTTC.

This clonotype was detected many times. The chain employs TRBV4-3 and TRBJ1-2; 10 nucleotides line up with TRBD1. The CDR3 covers 13 residues. In germline, CDR1 is LGHNA, CDR2 YSLEER. V dropped 3 bases and J dropped 6; count of bases not matched to a gene: 1. The CDR3 bases are TGCGCCAGCAGCCAGACAGGGGGCGATGGCTACACCTTC. As protein: CASSQTGGDGYTF.

This clonotype came up many times. This chain uses TRBV7-9 with TRBJ2-3; TRBD1 agrees at 10 bases. Germline lookup yields CDR1 SEHNR and CDR2 FQNEAQ (reference sequence). The junction had 5 bases not matched to a gene; V was cut back by 5 bases and J by 3 bases. The CDR3 has 15 residues. CDR3 loop: CASSGRTGGTDTQYF. CDR3 nucleotide sequence: TGTGCCAGCAGCGGCCGGACAGGGGGGACAGATACGCAGTATTTT. Full variable domain (missing parts from reference TRBV7-9 and TRBJ2-3): DTGVSQNPRHKITKRGQNVTFRCDPISEHNRLYWYRQTLGQGPEFLTYFQNEAQLEKSRLLSDRFSAERPKGSFSTLEIQRTEQGDSAMYLCASSGRTGGTDTQYFGPGTRLTVL.

There are many counts of this clonotype. The chain employs TRBV6-1 and TRBJ1-1; 8 bases line up with TRBD1. The CDR3 is made up of 14 amino acids. Germline CDR1 reads MNHNS; CDR2 reads SASEGT. The V segment lost 5 bases and the J segment 5 bases; nucleotides outside the gene matches: 7. Here the CDR3 reads CASSFGTGRTEAFF. DNA of the CDR3: TGTGCCAGCAGTTTCGGGACAGGAAGGACTGAAGCTTTCTTT.

This clonotype was counted only a few times. The rearrangement links TRBV5-1 to TRBJ2-5; 9 positions match TRBD1. CDR1 SGHRS and CDR2 YFSETQ come from the germline V gene. The V segment lost 4 bases and the J segment 2 bases; nucleotides outside the gene matches: 3. The CDR3 contains 14 residues. CDR3 in amino acids: CASSGGTGQETQYF. The DNA of the CDR3 is TGCGCCAGCAGCGGAGGGACAGGGCAAGAGACCCAGTACTTC.

This clonotype was recorded many times. V is TRBV7-2 and J is TRBJ2-1; no firm D call. Germline loops: CDR1 SGHTA, CDR2 FQGNSA. V dropped 6 bases and J dropped 9 bases, with 15 bases sitting between them. The CDR3 is 13 residues long. CDR3 sequence reads: CASSFGPRGEQFF. The DNA for the CDR3 is TGTGCCAGCAGTTTCGGGCCTAGAGGTGAGCAGTTCTTC.

This clonotype has a count of ten or more. This rearrangement joins TRBV19 to TRBJ2-2, with a tentative D call TRBD1 (6 bases). V lost 6 bases, J lost 6 bases, and 29 bases lay in between. CDR1 is LNHDA and CDR2 is SQIVND in the germline V gene (reference sequence). The CDR3 runs to 19 residues. The CDR3 loop reads CASRRPYGGQGPFAGELFF. The CDR3 DNA follows: TGTGCCAGTAGGAGACCCTATGGGGGACAAGGACCTTTCGCCGGGGAGCTGTTTTTT.

Ten or more counts support this clonotype. The chain is built from TRBV7-8 and TRBJ2-7; 8 bases are a match to TRBD2. Germline lookup yields CDR1 SGHVS and CDR2 FQNEAQ. V shed 4 bases and J 5 bases; nucleotides not matched to a gene: 13. The CDR3 totals 16 residues. CDR3 amino acids: CASSSHEVAGFNEQYF. The CDR3 region has the DNA TGTGCCAGCAGCTCTCATGAGGTAGCGGGATTCAACGAGCAGTACTTC.

The table lists this clonotype with many counts. The V gene is TRBV5-6, the J gene TRBJ2-7; tentative D call: TRBD1 (6 bases). V shed 1 base and J shed 5 bases, with 19 bases lying between them. CDR1 SGHDT and CDR2 YYEEEE come from the germline V gene. The CDR3 is 16 amino acids. The DNA for the CDR3 is TGTGCCAGCAGCTTGAGGCAAGGGACAAGCCGCCACGAGCAGTACTTC. This codes for CASSLRQGTSRHEQYF.

This clonotype appeared many times. V usage is TRBV7-2 and J usage is TRBJ2-3, with D uncertain. V was trimmed by 1 base and J by 2 bases, leaving 7 bases between them. This CDR3 has 14 residues. Germline V lookup: CDR1 SGHTA, CDR2 FQGNSA. In nucleotides, the CDR3 is TGTGCCAGCAGCTTAGACAGCTCCACAGATACGCAGTATTTT. This encodes CASSLDSSTDTQYF.